The clone carrying this T cell receptor beta chain was picked up many times. The data derive from a study of early T cells in non-severe SARS-CoV-2 infection. This CDR3 comprises 12 residues. The germline V gene encodes CDR1 ENHRY and CDR2 SYGVKD. V lost 10 bases to trimming and J lost 10 bases, with 16 bases between them. Molecules of cDNA were individually given unique molecular identifiers that were attached to them. TCRdb ran MiXCR on the 5' RACE reads and lists one entry per CDR3 protein. Of 25,000 to 30,000 distinct CDR3 sequences in the sample, about 4.6% were seen once. Sequenced: whole blood. The chain couples TRBV10-3 to TRBJ1-4, with a weak D call TRBD1 (5 bases). The TCR sequence derives from an adult who was a healthcare worker with PCR-confirmed SARS-CoV-2 infection or an uninfected control (not recorded which). The CDR3: CATTAGGGKLFF. CDR3 DNA sequence: TGTGCCACAACCGCGGGGGGAGGAAAACTGTTTTTT.